This T cell receptor beta chain came from a study of T cells in Graves' hyperthyroidism and ophthalmopathy. TCR beta CDR3 regions were amplified from RNA. First-round RT-PCR targeting the TCR CDR3 was performed with the HTBI primer set. MiXCR, applied by TCRdb to the multiplex PCR reads, yields one record per CDR3 protein. The top ten hold about 33% of the sample, which has around 430,000 distinct CDR3 sequences, about 16% seen once. Per germline, CDR1 LGHDT and CDR2 YNNKEL (reference sequence). V trimming: 4 bases; J trimming: 6 bases; junction bases outside the gene matches: 4. The CDR3 is 14 amino acids. This clonotype was picked up many times.

This sequence joins TRBV3-1 and TRBJ2-2, with 8 bases fitting TRBD1. Sequencing input: blood. The clonotype comes from a woman between 25 and 40 years old with Graves' hyperthyroidism. The CDR3 sequence is CASSPRTGPGELFF. Written as DNA, the CDR3 is TGTGCCAGCAGCCCTCGGACAGGGCCCGGGGAGCTGTTTTTT.